Listed below are T cell receptor beta chains from one sample, sequenced in a study of blood T cell repertoires in COVID-19. Assay used: immunoSEQ multiplex PCR; TCRdb lists only in-frame clones, some missing. The data hold fewer than 250,000 clones, with roughly 86% observed a single time. Sequencing input: PBMCs or T cells enriched from blood (not recorded which). The receptors here all came from a woman aged 25 to 39 with acute COVID-19. Both conserved end residues are trimmed from each CDR3. Fields, in order: CDR3 protein, J gene, CDR3 length, V gene.

CDR3: ASSLDRGLGYGYT
J: TRBJ1-2
length: 13
V: TRBV5-1

CDR3: ASSPPGQSQETQY
J: TRBJ2-5
length: 13
V: TRBV7-8

CDR3: ASSLRPGLDTGELF
J: TRBJ2-2
length: 14
V: TRBV11-3

CDR3: SVEESPRRGYT
J: TRBJ1-2
length: 11
V: TRBV29-1

CDR3: SVTLGETEAF
J: TRBJ1-1
length: 10
V: TRBV29-1

CDR3: ASSVGGGGGRYEQY
J: TRBJ2-7
length: 14
V: TRBV9

CDR3: ASSGDRIDPYTEAF
J: TRBJ1-1
length: 14
V: TRBV18

CDR3: ASSPPPDTSHGTQY
J: TRBJ2-5
length: 14
V: TRBV11-2

CDR3: ASSLGRGRGSPLH
J: TRBJ1-6
length: 13
V: TRBV11-2

CDR3: ASSEPDRDYGYT
J: TRBJ1-2
length: 12
V: TRBV6-1